Listed below are T cell receptor beta chains from one sample, sequenced in a study of blood T cell repertoires in COVID-19. This table comes from immunoSEQ multiplex PCR, and its TCRdb copy is limited to in-frame clones, with some not included. The sample lists tens of thousands of clones; 81% were seen once. Sample: peripheral blood. All receptors come from an elderly man with active or convalescent COVID-19. Each CDR3 is given with its conserved first and last residue. The D gene is left open where the match is weak. The size field is filled for only some rows; it gives once, few, many or a size class.

D,V,J,size,DNA,CDR3
NA,TRBV5-4,TRBJ2-3,NA,TGTGCCAGCAGCTTGGAAATAGGCACAGATACGCAGTATTTT,CASSLEIGTDTQYF
NA,TRBV21-1,TRBJ1-4,NA,TGTGCCAGCAGCGAAACAGGGAGTGGCACTAATGAAAAACTGTTTTTT,CASSETGSGTNEKLFF
NA,TRBV7-3,TRBJ2-3,NA,TGTGCCAGCAGCTCAACTCTGACAGATACGCAGTATTTT,CASSSTLTDTQYF
TRBD1,TRBV5-1,TRBJ2-7,few,TGCGCCAGCAGACAGGGACAGTCCTACGAGCAGTACTTC,CASRQGQSYEQYF
TRBD1,TRBV3-1/TRBV3-2,TRBJ2-7,NA,TGTGCCAGCAGCCAAGCCGGGACAGGGGGCAACGAGCAGTACTTC,CASSQAGTGGNEQYF
NA,TRBV6-2/TRBV6-3,TRBJ1-2,NA,TGTGCCAGCAGTTACTCGAGTAGAGTCGGCTACACCTTC,CASSYSSRVGYTF
TRBD1,TRBV18,TRBJ1-2,NA,TGTGCCAGCTCACCCCGACAGGGACTTAACTATGGCTACACCTTC,CASSPRQGLNYGYTF
NA,TRBV14,TRBJ1-1,NA,TGTGCCAGTGGACCGACAGGGAACACTGAAGCTTTCTTT,CASGPTGNTEAFF
TRBD2,TRBV2,TRBJ2-7,few,TGTGCCAGCAGTGAGAACCTAGCGGGACCCACCTACGAGCAGTACTTC,CASSENLAGPTYEQYF
TRBD1,TRBV5-1,TRBJ1-3,NA,TGCGCCAGCAGCTTCGGACAGGGAACGTCTGGAAACACCATATATTTT,CASSFGQGTSGNTIYF
NA,TRBV3-1/TRBV3-2,TRBJ1-1,NA,TGTGCCAGCAGCCACCACGGGGGGGTTGTCGGGCTAACCTTCTTT,CASSHHGGVVGLTFF
NA,TRBV6-2/TRBV6-3,TRBJ1-2,NA,TGTGCCAGCAGCCCCGCCGGACAGCACTATGGCTACACCTTC,CASSPAGQHYGYTF
NA,TRBV15,TRBJ1-4,NA,TGTGCCACCAGCAGAGATCAAGGGGGGGATAGAAAACTGTTTTTT,CATSRDQGGDRKLFF
TRBD1,TRBV19,TRBJ1-1,NA,TGTGCCAGTGCCCCGACAGGGCCCCTACCTGAAGCTTTCTTT,CASAPTGPLPEAFF
TRBD2,TRBV2,TRBJ2-1,NA,TGTGCCAGCCGACTAGCTGGGGGTGAGCAGTTCTTC,CASRLAGGEQFF
NA,TRBV5-1,TRBJ1-1,NA,TGCGCCAGCAGCTTGGGGACAAGGGGAGGACACACTGAAGCTTTCTTT,CASSLGTRGGHTEAFF
TRBD1,TRBV11-1,TRBJ2-7,NA,TGTGCCAGCAGCTTACTGGTAGGGGGCTCGGGGGAGCAGTACTTC,CASSLLVGGSGEQYF